The rows below give T cell receptor beta chains drawn from one sample of a study of identical twins. TCRdb re-analysed the 5' RACE reads in MiXCR, keeping a single row per CDR3 protein. The sample consists of hundreds of thousands of distinct CDR3 sequences, around 7.6% of them appearing once. This same sample was also part of a study on yellow fever vaccine responses in identical twins.

Sequencing was carried out using CD8+ T cells sorted from blood. These TCRs come from a woman aged 18-29 years in good health. Both conserved end residues are part of each CDR3. Each record gives: J gene, D gene, V gene, clone size, CDR3 DNA, CDR3 protein. A D gene is named only where the DNA matches it firmly. The size entry is marked missing in some rows and otherwise reads once, few, many or a size class.

J: TRBJ2-7
D: TRBD1
V: TRBV3-1
size: .
DNA: TGTGCCAGCAGCCAACCCGGGGACAGGGGGCCAGACGAGCAGTACTTC
CDR3: CASSQPGDRGPDEQYF

J: TRBJ2-2
D: .
V: TRBV24-1
size: few
DNA: TGTGCCACCAGTGATTTCGGGAACACCGGGGAGCTGTTTTTT
CDR3: CATSDFGNTGELFF

J: TRBJ2-1
D: .
V: TRBV7-3
size: few
DNA: TGTGCCAGCAGCTTATCGTCCAGGGGTGGTGATGAGCAGTTCTTC
CDR3: CASSLSSRGGDEQFF

J: TRBJ2-1
D: .
V: TRBV7-9
size: few
DNA: TGTGCCAGCGAGGGGGGCAATGAGCAGTTCTTC
CDR3: CASEGGNEQFF

J: TRBJ2-1
D: TRBD2
V: TRBV10-3
size: many
DNA: TGTGCCACTGGACTAGCGGGAGGGCCTGTTAATGAGCAGTTCTTC
CDR3: CATGLAGGPVNEQFF

J: TRBJ2-3
D: TRBD1
V: TRBV20-1
size: few
DNA: TGCAGTGCCCTTAACCGGTTAAAGGGACAGCACACAGATACGCAGTATTTT
CDR3: CSALNRLKGQHTDTQYF

J: TRBJ2-7
D: .
V: TRBV12-3/TRBV12-4
size: .
DNA: TGTGCCAGCAGTTTAGGAGCCCGCGAGCAGTACTTC
CDR3: CASSLGAREQYF

J: TRBJ2-5
D: .
V: TRBV12-3/TRBV12-4
size: many
DNA: TGTGCCAGCAGCAGCAGTAAGGACAGAGCCGAGACCCAGTACTTC
CDR3: CASSSSKDRAETQYF

J: TRBJ1-1
D: TRBD1
V: TRBV7-9
size: few
DNA: TGTGCCAGCAGCGTCCAGGGGGGGAACACTGAAGCTTTCTTT
CDR3: CASSVQGGNTEAFF

J: TRBJ2-7
D: TRBD1
V: TRBV10-3
size: .
DNA: TGTGCCATCAGTGAGTCCGGGACAGGGGCCTACGAGCAGTACTTC
CDR3: CAISESGTGAYEQYF

J: TRBJ2-3
D: .
V: TRBV5-1
size: many
DNA: TGCGCCAGCAGCTTCGGTGGACAGCTGCATTTT
CDR3: CASSFGGQLHF

J: TRBJ2-6
D: .
V: TRBV13
size: .
DNA: TGTGCCAGCCGAGATAGCTCTGGGGCCAACGTCCTGACTTTC
CDR3: CASRDSSGANVLTF

J: TRBJ2-7
D: .
V: TRBV10-2
size: .
DNA: TGCGCCAGCAGTGAAAACCCCTACGAGCAGTACTTC
CDR3: CASSENPYEQYF

J: TRBJ2-1
D: TRBD2
V: TRBV20-1
size: many
DNA: TGCAGTGCTAGCATTCTAGCGGGAGGCTACAATGAGCAGTTCTTC
CDR3: CSASILAGGYNEQFF

J: TRBJ2-3
D: .
V: TRBV6-1
size: many
DNA: TGTGCCAGCAGTGTTGAGGTTCCGGGAACAGATACGCAGTATTTT
CDR3: CASSVEVPGTDTQYF

J: TRBJ1-2
D: .
V: TRBV7-8
size: .
DNA: TGTGCCAGCAGCCAACTAGGGGAGAGCTATGGCTACACCTTC
CDR3: CASSQLGESYGYTF

J: TRBJ1-6
D: .
V: TRBV20-1
size: few
DNA: TGCAGTGCCTTCCCAGGGAGCTCCTATAATTCACCCCTCCACTTT
CDR3: CSAFPGSSYNSPLHF

J: TRBJ2-2
D: .
V: TRBV5-1
size: .
DNA: TGCGCCAGCAGCTTGATGTGGGAGATTAACACCGGGGAGCTGTTTTTT
CDR3: CASSLMWEINTGELFF

J: TRBJ2-1
D: TRBD2
V: TRBV29-1
size: many
DNA: TGCAGCGTTGAAGGCACTAGCGGGAGGGTCTACAATGAGCAGTTCTTC
CDR3: CSVEGTSGRVYNEQFF

J: TRBJ2-3
D: .
V: TRBV24-1
size: few
DNA: TGTGCCACCAGCGAGCGGTCAGGCACAGATACGCAGTATTTT
CDR3: CATSERSGTDTQYF

J: TRBJ1-1
D: .
V: TRBV6-2/TRBV6-3
size: few
DNA: TGTGCCAGCAGCGACTCTCGGGGGCCCAGCGCTGAAGCTTTCTTT
CDR3: CASSDSRGPSAEAFF

J: TRBJ2-5
D: .
V: TRBV20-1
size: few
DNA: TGCAGTGCTAGGGCCCCTGGATTCGAAGTAGAGACCCAGTACTTC
CDR3: CSARAPGFEVETQYF

J: TRBJ2-4
D: .
V: TRBV15
size: many
DNA: TGTGCCACCAGCAGAGATTTCGCGATAGCCAAAAACATTCAGTACTTC
CDR3: CATSRDFAIAKNIQYF

J: TRBJ2-1
D: TRBD2
V: TRBV6-1
size: many
DNA: TGTGCCAGCAGTCGACTAGCGGGGGGGCCTATTGATGAGCAGTTCTTC
CDR3: CASSRLAGGPIDEQFF

J: TRBJ2-5
D: TRBD1
V: TRBV5-1
size: .
DNA: TGCGCCAGCAGAGGGACAGGGATTATGACGGAGACCCAGTACTTC
CDR3: CASRGTGIMTETQYF